This paragraph covers one T cell receptor beta chain sequence. The entry originates in a study of blood T cell repertoires in COVID-19. Assay: immunoSEQ multiplex PCR; the TCRdb copy retains only in-frame clones and omits some. The sample lists approximately 200,000 clones; around 89% were seen once. The germline V and J ends were trimmed by 3 bases and 7 bases, with 10 bases remaining between them. This CDR3 is built from 12 residues. In germline, CDR1 is SGHTA, CDR2 FQGNSA. The sequence was obtained from an older man with acute or convalescent COVID-19. V usage is TRBV7-2 and J usage is TRBJ2-7; tentative D call: TRBD2 (5 bases). Sequencing was carried out using peripheral blood. CDR3 in DNA: TGTGCCAGCAGCTTGTGGGGAGTAGAGCAGTACTTC. It yields the protein CASSLWGVEQYF.